This entry is about one T cell receptor (beta chain). Its antigen is undetermined. The PCR was carried out with 60 Vbeta primers and 13 Jbeta primers. Libraries were prepared by immunoSEQ multiplex PCR; TCRdb keeps only in-frame clonotypes and omits some of them. The sample gives around 140,000 clones, 70% to 90% of which show up once; over 2% is in the top ten. This specimen comes from a study of cytomegalovirus exposure and HLA in healthy donors. The germline CDR1 and CDR2 sequences are GTSNPN and SVGIG (reference sequence). J was trimmed by 3 bases and V by 0 bases; bases with no gene match: 3. The CDR3 is 15 residues long. Study-wide results and limits: Being productive about 87% or about 30% of the time was typical of most TCR beta V segments in an earlier analysis. Several of the most significant clusters appeared linked to common viral pathogens, based on a later analysis. A missense DCLRE1C variant was associated with V- and J-gene trimming of TCR beta chains in a later analysis, and an independent cohort replicated the association.

This sequence was found in a man between 45 and 60 years old in good health and CMV-seronegative. The V and J genes are TRBV30 and TRBJ2-2, with 8 bases aligning to TRBD2. Sample: PBMCs. The CDR3 bases are TGTGCCTGGAGTGTAAAAGCGGGGGACACCGGGGAGCTGTTTTTT. It yields the protein CAWSVKAGDTGELFF.